Following are 25 T cell receptor beta chains from one sample sequenced in a study of cytomegalovirus exposure and HLA in healthy donors. Method: immunoSEQ multiplex PCR; TCRdb's copy keeps in-frame clones and lacks some. Here the sample spans tens of thousands of clones, 85% to 95% being singletons. The sequenced sample was PBMCs. These receptors were taken from a woman aged 18 to 35 in good health and CMV-seronegative.

This chain joins TRBV28 and TRBJ2-7; possibly TRBD1 for D (5 bases). Germline V gene sequence: CDR1 MDHEN, CDR2 SYDVKM. The CDR3 has 12 amino acids. Trimming cost V 5 bases and J 5 bases, with 10 bases left between them. CDR3 nucleotide sequence: TGTGCCAGCAGTGGAAACAGGCACGAGCAGTACTTC. Protein sequence: CASSGNRHEQYF. Using reference TRBV28 and TRBJ2-7 for the parts outside the CDR3, the full variable domain is DVKVTQSSRYLVKRTGEKVFLECVQDMDHENMFWYRQDPGLGLRLIYFSYDVKMKEKGDIPEGYSVSREKKERFSLILESASTNQTSMYLCASSGNRHEQYFGPGTRLTVT.

The chain has TRBV27 and TRBJ2-7; D gene unclear. Germline lookup yields CDR1 MNHEY and CDR2 SMNVEV (reference sequence). This CDR3 contains 13 residues. Trimming left V 4 bases short and J 0 bases short, with 7 bases between. The CDR3 nucleotides read TGTGCCAGCAGTTATGCGTCCTCCTACGAGCAGTACTTC. It is translated as CASSYASSYEQYF.

The V and J genes are TRBV7-2 and TRBJ1-2; D remains unclear. This CDR3 contains 15 residues. V was cut by 0 bases and J by 8 bases, with 16 bases left in between. Germline values: CDR1 SGHTA, CDR2 FQGNSA. The CDR3: CASSLAFVTAHGYTF. The CDR3 DNA sequence: TGTGCCAGCAGCTTAGCATTCGTTACAGCACACGGCTACACCTTC.

The gene calls are TRBV9 and TRBJ2-7, with D perhaps matching TRBD2 (5 bases). The CDR3 contains 16 residues. Deletions cut 7 bases from V and 4 bases from J, with 24 bases between. The germline gives CDR1 SGDLS, CDR2 YYNGEE. The CDR3 DNA reads as TGTGCCAGCTCCGGAGAGGGAGCCGGCGGGCCATACGAGCAGTACTTC. Translating it yields CASSGEGAGGPYEQYF.

The rearrangement uses TRBV4-1 and TRBJ1-2, with D perhaps TRBD1 (6 bases). This CDR3 has 15 amino acids. The germline V and J ends were trimmed by 6 bases and 3 bases, with 17 bases remaining between them. Germline V gene lookup returns CDR1 MGHRA and CDR2 YSYEKL. In nucleotides, the CDR3 is TGCGCCAGCAGTCTACTGGGGGGGGCGTACTATGGCTACACCTTC. Its protein is CASSLLGGAYYGYTF.

This clone was seen a single time. The chain couples TRBV5-5 to TRBJ1-4; no firm D call. Germline V gene sequence: CDR1 SGHKS, CDR2 YYEKEE (reference sequence). V lost 1 base and J lost 7, with 17 bases in between. The CDR3 has 16 residues. The CDR3 sequence is CASSLPASIGVEKLFF. The CDR3 DNA sequence: TGTGCCAGCAGCTTGCCGGCCTCGATCGGGGTTGAAAAACTGTTTTTT.

The count of this clone is one. This rearrangement joins TRBV5-1 to TRBJ2-7; unclear D gene. Trimming left V 0 bases short and J 5 bases short, with 9 bases between. Looked up from germline, CDR1 is SGHRS and CDR2 is YFSETQ. The CDR3 is 13 amino acids. The CDR3 region has the DNA TGCGCCAGCAGCTTGGGGCAGGCCCACGAGCAGTACTTC. It codes for CASSLGQAHEQYF. Together with reference TRBV5-1 and TRBJ2-7, the CDR3 gives the full variable domain: KAGVTQTPRYLIKTRGQQVTLSCSPISGHRSVSWYQQTPGQGLQFLFEYFSETQRNKGNFPGRFSGRQFSNSRSEMNVSTLELGDSALYLCASSLGQAHEQYFGPGTRLTVT.

This chain links TRBV9 with TRBJ1-4; 7 bases map to TRBD1. This CDR3 has 13 residues. CDR1 and CDR2 from the germline V gene are SGDLS and YYNGEE. The trim removed 3 bases at V and 7 bases at J, leaving 3 bases unmatched. The CDR3 sequence: CASSATGFEKLFF. The CDR3 coding sequence is TGTGCCAGCAGCGCGACAGGGTTTGAAAAACTGTTTTTT.

The chain recombines TRBV18 with TRBJ1-6, with a tentative D call TRBD1 (5 bases). The germline CDR1 and CDR2 sequences are KGHSH and LQKENI. V lost 2 bases, J lost 9 bases, and 14 bases lay in between. The length of the CDR3 is 15 residues. Here the CDR3 reads CASSPVGQGSSPLHF. The CDR3, as DNA: TGTGCCAGCTCACCAGTCGGACAAGGTAGTTCACCCCTCCACTTT.

The V call is TRBV12-5, the J call TRBJ1-1; TRBD1 is a possible D gene (5 bases). CDR1 and CDR2 from the germline V gene are LGHNT and FRNRAP. The CDR3 contains 13 residues. V lost 7 bases, J lost 5 bases, and 14 bases lay in between. CDR3 in amino acids: CASALTRGTEAFF. CDR3 DNA: TGTGCTAGTGCCCTGACAAGGGGAACTGAAGCTTTCTTT. The variable domain in full, completed from reference TRBV12-5 and TRBJ1-1, reads DARVTQTPRHKVTEMGQEVTMRCQPILGHNTVFWYRQTMMQGLELLAYFRNRAPLDDSGMPKDRFSAEMPDATLATLKIQPSEPRDSAVYFCASALTRGTEAFFGQGTRLTVV.

J is TRBJ1-1 and V is TRBV28, with D perhaps matching TRBD1 (5 bases). V was pared by 6 bases and J by 1 base, with 12 bases between. This CDR3 has 14 amino acids. The germline V gene encodes CDR1 MDHEN and CDR2 SYDVKM. CDR3 coding DNA: TGTGCCAGCAGGCGGGTGGGGGGGAACACTGAAGCTTTCTTT. It encodes CASRRVGGNTEAFF.

V gene TRBV7-2 combines with J gene TRBJ2-3; 14 bases match TRBD2. V shed 3 bases and J 0 bases; nucleotides not matched to a gene: 5. CDR1 SGHTA and CDR2 FQGNSA come from the germline V gene. CDR3 size: 18 residues. CDR3 amino acids: CASSLGTSGGLSTDTQYF. CDR3 nucleotides: TGTGCCAGCAGCTTGGGGACTAGCGGGGGCCTAAGCACAGATACGCAGTATTTT. The variable domain in full, with the rest retrieved from reference TRBV7-2 and TRBJ2-3, is GAGVSQSPSNKVTEKGKDVELRCDPISGHTALYWYRQSLGQGLEFLIYFQGNSAPDKSGLPSDRFSAERTGGSVSTLTIQRTQQEDSAVYLCASSLGTSGGLSTDTQYFGPGTRLTVL.

The chain links TRBV29-1 to TRBJ1-1; no firm D call. V lost 4 bases, J lost 0 bases, and 9 bases lay in between. CDR1 and CDR2 (germline): SQVTM, ANQGSEA. CDR3 size: 13 residues. The CDR3 sequence: CSVGNKVNTEAFF. The CDR3 DNA is TGCAGCGTTGGTAACAAAGTGAACACTGAAGCTTTCTTT.

The V call is TRBV15, the J call TRBJ1-4; D unclear. The length of the CDR3 is 12 residues. V lost 1 base to trimming and J lost 10 bases, with 7 bases between them. Looked up from germline, CDR1 is LNHNV and CDR2 is YYDKDF (reference sequence). DNA for the CDR3: TGTGCCACCAGCAGAGCTGCCAGAAAACTGTTTTTT. Translating gives CATSRAARKLFF.

This clone is a singleton in its sample. The chain employs TRBV6-1 and TRBJ1-6; D remains unclear. This CDR3 is 15 amino acids long. V lost 3 bases to trimming and J lost 3 bases, with 9 bases between them. From germline, CDR1 is MNHNS and CDR2 SASEGT. CDR3 in DNA: TGTGCCAGCAGTGACGCGGGCCGCTATAATTCACCCCTCCACTTT. Protein sequence: CASSDAGRYNSPLHF.

The chain carries TRBV5-1 and TRBJ2-2; 11 bases are shared with TRBD2. This CDR3 comprises 16 residues. The junction had 9 bases not matched to a gene; V was cut back by 4 bases and J by 7 bases. The germline gives CDR1 SGHRS, CDR2 YFSETQ. The CDR3 spells CASSSSGRALDGELFF. The CDR3 DNA reads TGCGCCAGCAGCAGTAGCGGGAGGGCCTTGGACGGGGAGCTGTTTTTT.

The rearrangement joins TRBV11-3 to TRBJ2-1; 7 bases are shared with TRBD1. V dropped 5 bases and J dropped 4; count of bases not matched to a gene: 5. CDR1 and CDR2 (germline): SGHNT, YENEEA. CDR3 size: 14 residues. The CDR3, as DNA: TGTGCCAGCAGCCCGAGACAGGGTTACAATGAGCAGTTCTTC. This gives the protein CASSPRQGYNEQFF.

The rearrangement links TRBV5-1 to TRBJ2-1, with 8 bases lining up with TRBD1. The CDR3 has 13 amino acids. Losses at the gene ends were 4 bases for V and 7 bases for J; bases not matched to a gene: 4. The germline gives CDR1 SGHRS, CDR2 YFSETQ. CDR3 bases: TGCGCCAGCAGCGCCGGGGACAGGAATGAGCAGTTCTTC. Its protein product is CASSAGDRNEQFF.

CDR3 protein: CASSPQPGQVATNEKLFF. As DNA, the CDR3 is TGTGCCAGCTCACCACAACCGGGACAGGTTGCAACTAATGAAAAACTGTTTTTT. The rearrangement links TRBV18 to TRBJ1-4; 8 bases match TRBD1. The V segment lost 1 base and the J segment 0 bases; nucleotides outside the gene matches: 7. CDR3 size: 18 residues. Germline V gene sequence: CDR1 KGHSH, CDR2 LQKENI.

The chain joins TRBV9 to TRBJ1-6; maybe TRBD1 (6 bases). Germline V gene lookup returns CDR1 SGDLS and CDR2 YYNGEE. The ends were cut back, 5 bases at V and 10 bases at J, with 19 bases in the middle. The CDR3 covers 15 residues. CDR3 in DNA: TGTGCCAGCAGTCCGGACGGGGGGGGACAATCACCCCTCCACTTT. This translates into CASSPDGGGQSPLHF. The complete variable domain, with remaining parts taken from reference TRBV9 and TRBJ1-6, reads DSGVTQTPKHLITATGQRVTLRCSPRSGDLSVYWYQQSLDQGLQFLIQYYNGEERAKGNILERFSAQQFPDLHSELNLSSLELGDSALYFCASSPDGGGQSPLHFGNGTRLTVT.

The V call is TRBV10-1, the J call TRBJ1-5; D gene ambiguous. The CDR3 covers 13 residues. V lost 2 bases and J 3 bases, leaving 5 bases between the germline ends. Germline V gives CDR1 WNHNN, CDR2 SYGVQD (reference sequence). Written as DNA, the CDR3 is TGCGCCAGCAGTGAGACATCCAATCAGCCCCAGCATTTT. Translated, it gives CASSETSNQPQHF.

The CDR3, as DNA: TGCGCCAGCAGCCTAGGACAGAACTTAGCCAAAAACATTCAGTACTTC. Its protein product is CASSLGQNLAKNIQYF. The chain recombines TRBV5-1 with TRBJ2-4, with D possibly TRBD1 on 6 matching bases. V gave up 4 bases and J gave up 0 bases, with 14 bases separating them. The CDR3 extends over 16 amino acids. Germline V CDR1 and CDR2: SGHRS, YFSETQ. Drawing the rest from reference TRBV5-1 and TRBJ2-4, the complete variable domain is KAGVTQTPRYLIKTRGQQVTLSCSPISGHRSVSWYQQTPGQGLQFLFEYFSETQRNKGNFPGRFSGRQFSNSRSEMNVSTLELGDSALYLCASSLGQNLAKNIQYFGAGTRLSVL.

The chain joins TRBV6-5 to TRBJ2-7; D ambiguous. V gave up 0 bases and J gave up 2 bases, with 8 bases separating them. This CDR3 region has 14 residues. The V gene's germline CDR1 is MNHEY and CDR2 SVGAGI. The chain's CDR3 is CASSYSIVPYEQYF. The DNA for the CDR3 is TGTGCCAGCAGTTACTCGATAGTGCCCTACGAGCAGTACTTC.

The rearrangement links TRBV6-5 to TRBJ2-3, with TRBD2 matching 7 bases. The length of the CDR3 is 15 residues. CDR1 is MNHEY and CDR2 is SVGAGI in the germline V gene. With V trimmed by 5 bases and J by 6 bases, 11 bases remained unmatched. The CDR3 nucleotides are TGTGCCAGCAGTCTAGGGAGGGGCCACAGCGATACGCAGTATTTT. Its protein is CASSLGRGHSDTQYF.

CDR3 coding DNA: TGTGCCAGTAACCAACAGGGGGCGAGTCAGCCCCAGCATTTT. Amino acid sequence: CASNQQGASQPQHF. The rearrangement joins TRBV19 to TRBJ1-5, with TRBD1 matching over 9 bases. Losses at the gene ends were 7 bases for V and 6 bases for J; bases not matched to a gene: 7. Germline V gene sequence: CDR1 LNHDA, CDR2 SQIVND (reference sequence). The CDR3 spans 14 residues.